This entry describes one T cell receptor beta chain. Its specificity is not known. The treatment is: some 20 received Ad26.COV2.S at low or high dose, single or two shots; several received placebo; per-sample allocation not given. Sampling was done on day 63 after the first vaccine or placebo injection. An Ad26 vector was used to express Wuhan-strain SARS-CoV-2 spike as the vaccine. This specimen belongs to a study of Ad26.COV2.S vaccination and SARS-CoV-2 variants. Between the trimmed V and J ends, which lost 6 bases and 2 bases, there was a span of 15 bases. The CDR3 contains 15 residues. The germline V gene has CDR1 MRHNA and CDR2 SNTAGT. Profiled with immunoSEQ multiplex PCR; TCRdb holds only in-frame clones, not every one. The sample yields about 470,000 clones, less than 95% seen once. Overall study findings and caveats: Those who received the vaccine showed greater spike-specific TCR breadth than those given placebo. The breadth of spike-specific CD8+ and CD4+ T cell responses after vaccination was reportedly substantial.

This rearrangement joins TRBV6-4 to TRBJ2-3; D is perhaps TRBD2 (6 bases). This sample comprised peripheral blood, obtained in a trial of Ad26.COV2.S vaccine versus placebo. The receptor was isolated from a person aged 18-65 years who received the Ad26.COV2.S COVID-19 vaccine or a placebo. CDR3 DNA: TGTGCCAGCAGCGCTACGGCGGGACCCACAGATACGCAGTATTTT. Protein product: CASSATAGPTDTQYF.